Below are 27 T cell receptor beta chains sequenced from a single sample in a study of identifying expanded T cells in peripheral blood (dated by TCRdb to the late 2010s). To prepare the library, the immunoSEQ multiplex PCR assay was applied. TCRdb carries this immuneACCESS record with in-frame sequences only. Its versions omit some clonotypes, under half of them owing to an unresolved V gene in the studies checked, with the rest unexplained. Counted in this sample were fewer than 85,000 clones; around 89% of them appeared once. The ten most abundant clones make up approximately 3% of the sample. Material: blood. Receptors were obtained from a person aged 18 to 70 in good health.

The J gene is TRBJ2-5, the V gene TRBV4-1, with 13 bases lining up with TRBD2. The CDR3 covers 17 residues. CDR1 and CDR2 (germline): MGHRA, YSYEKL. V lost 2 bases to trimming and J lost 7 bases; unmatched junction nucleotides: 10. CDR3 sequence (DNA): TGCGCCAGCAGCCAACCAACAGCGGGACTAGCGGGGCGGACCCAGTACTTC. Protein: CASSQPTAGLAGRTQYF.

This clone was found a few times. The rearrangement joins TRBV5-3 to TRBJ1-2; TRBD1 might be the D (6 bases). TRBV5-3 is placed among ORFs of uncertain function. Deletions cut 1 base from V and 8 bases from J, with 9 bases between. This CDR3 has 12 amino acids. The CDR3 DNA sequence: TGTGCCAGAAGCTTGTCAGGGGAGGGCTACACCTTC. This gives the protein CARSLSGEGYTF.

The chain joins TRBV15 to TRBJ2-2, with TRBD1 identical over 10 bases. Germline trimming cut 6 bases from V and 6 bases from J; bases unmatched to any gene: 4. The CDR3 is made up of 14 amino acids. CDR1 and CDR2 (germline): LNHNV, YYDKDF (reference sequence). The CDR3 region has the DNA TGTGCCACCAGTAGGGACAGGGGCGCCGGGGAGCTGTTTTTT. It is translated as CATSRDRGAGELFF.

In this sample, this clone turned up a few times. This chain joins TRBV2 and TRBJ1-4, with D unclear. This CDR3 region has 13 residues. The germline V gene has CDR1 SNHLY and CDR2 FYNNEI. Trimming cost V 2 bases and J 7 bases, with 8 bases left between them. CDR3 nucleotide sequence: TGTGCCAGCAGTGAACTGCGGAGTGAAAAACTGTTTTTT. Amino acid sequence: CASSELRSEKLFF.

The chain employs TRBV2 and TRBJ2-7, with D perhaps matching TRBD1 or TRBD2 (6 bases each). Trimming shortened V by 6 bases and J by 7 bases, and 19 bases separated the two germline ends. Germline CDR1 is SNHLY and CDR2 is FYNNEI. The CDR3 covers 14 residues. As DNA, the CDR3 is TGTGCCAGCAGCCCTGATTCAGGGGAGGAAGAGCAGTACTTC. Protein: CASSPDSGEEEQYF.

This clone was observed once. The chain has TRBV7-2 and TRBJ2-1, with 12 bases that match TRBD2. Trimming cost V 8 bases and J 4 bases; bases outside gene matches: 3. The germline V gene has CDR1 SGHTA and CDR2 FQGNSA. This CDR3 contains 14 residues. The CDR3 spells CASGLAGGYNEQFF. The CDR3 DNA sequence: TGTGCCAGCGGCCTAGCGGGAGGGTACAATGAGCAGTTCTTC.

The J gene is TRBJ2-2, the V gene TRBV19, with D perhaps matching TRBD1 (5 bases). V lost 1 base and J lost 4, with 13 bases in between. The germline gives CDR1 LNHDA, CDR2 SQIVND (reference sequence). The CDR3 has 16 residues. The CDR3 reads CASSIVGYRGTGELFF. The CDR3 nucleotides read TGTGCCAGTAGTATAGTGGGGTATAGGGGCACCGGGGAGCTGTTTTTT. Based on the CDR3 plus reference TRBV19 and TRBJ2-2, the full variable domain is DGGITQSPKYLFRKEGQNVTLSCEQNLNHDAMYWYRQDPGQGLRLIYYSQIVNDFQKGDIAEGYSVSREKKESFPLTVTSAQKNPTAFYLCASSIVGYRGTGELFFGEGSRLTVL.

This chain joins TRBV28 and TRBJ2-5, with D possibly being TRBD2 (5 bases). The CDR3 loop spans 17 amino acids. Germline CDR1 and CDR2: MDHEN and SYDVKM. V was clipped by 3 bases and J by 4 bases, with 21 bases between them. Written as DNA, the CDR3 is TGTGCCAGCAGTTTCTTCGGAGGAGAGCCGGGCGGAGAGACCCAGTACTTC. Encoded protein: CASSFFGGEPGGETQYF.

In this sample, this clone turned up once. The V call is TRBV21-1, the J call TRBJ2-5; the table calls TRBD1, which could not be checked here. TRBV21-1 is flagged as a pseudogene. The CDR3 runs 14 residues. The CDR3 here is CASSEQGAQETQYF. In DNA form, the CDR3 reads TGTGCCAGCAGCGAACAGGGGGCGCAGGAGACCCAGTACTTC.

As regards this clone: The junction departs from germline at one end; a sequencing error may be responsible. The chain joins TRBV7-7 to TRBJ2-3; TRBD2 matches at 8 bases. Germline assignment: CDR1 SSHAT and CDR2 FNYEAQ (reference sequence). There are 17 residues in the CDR3. The CDR3 nucleotides read TGTGCTAGCAGCTTATCCCCTGCGGGGGGCAGGGCAGATACGCAGTATTTT. Translation gives CASSLSPAGGRADTQYF. Together with reference TRBV7-7 and TRBJ2-3, the CDR3 gives the full variable domain: GAGVSQSPRYKVTKRGQDVTLRCDPISSHATLYWYQQALGQGPEFLTYFNYEAQPDKSGLPSDRFSAERPEGSISTLTIQRTEQRDSAMYRCASSLSPAGGRADTQYFGPGTRLTVL.

The chain has TRBV7-2 and TRBJ2-1; TRBD1 matches 10 bases. V was clipped by 4 bases and J by 9 bases; unmatched bases: 6. Germline CDR1 is SGHTA and CDR2 is FQGNSA. The CDR3 is 14 amino acids. The CDR3 DNA follows: TGTGCCAGCAGCTACGACAGGGGGCAGCGTGAGCAGTTCTTC. This sequence encodes CASSYDRGQREQFF.

The V call is TRBV2, the J call TRBJ1-5, with a weak D call TRBD1 (6 bases). Deletions cut 7 bases from V and 2 bases from J, with 15 bases between. CDR3 length equals 15 residues. Germline CDR1 SNHLY, CDR2 FYNNEI. The CDR3 nucleotides read TGTGCCAGCATGAGGGATCGACAGGGCAATCAGCCCCAGCATTTT. It encodes CASMRDRQGNQPQHF.

This chain links TRBV5-6 with TRBJ2-5, with D hard to call. With 1 base removed from V and 4 bases from J, the gap between germline ends came to 8 bases. The CDR3 is made up of 13 amino acids. CDR1 is SGHDT and CDR2 is YYEEEE in the germline V gene. The CDR3 DNA reads as TGTGCCAGCAGCTTGCGGCAGATAGAGACCCAGTACTTC. It yields the protein CASSLRQIETQYF.

For the CDR3, the DNA is TGCGCCAGCAGCTTGCCTTCCTCCGGGGAGCTGTTTTTT. It specifies CASSLPSSGELFF. V usage is TRBV5-1 and J usage is TRBJ2-2; D remains unclear. The germline V gene encodes CDR1 SGHRS and CDR2 YFSETQ. CDR3 length: 13 residues. The V and J ends lost 1 base and 6 bases respectively, with 7 bases between them.

The chain employs TRBV5-4 and TRBJ2-5; D uncertain. The length of the CDR3 is 15 residues. Looked up from germline, CDR1 is SGHNT and CDR2 is YYREEE (reference sequence). V lost 6 bases, J lost 4 bases, and 19 bases lay in between. The CDR3 loop reads CASNPNKGLPETQYF. The CDR3 bases are TGTGCCAGCAATCCCAATAAAGGGCTCCCAGAGACCCAGTACTTC.

The V and J genes are TRBV19 and TRBJ2-2, with D possibly TRBD1 on 6 matching bases. The CDR3 has 14 residues. V lost 9 bases, J lost 4 bases, and 15 bases lay in between. Germline CDR1 LNHDA, CDR2 SQIVND (reference sequence). The CDR3 loop reads CASLNLGATGELFF. In DNA form, the CDR3 reads TGTGCCAGCCTAAACCTGGGGGCCACCGGGGAGCTGTTTTTT.

The chain has TRBV7-2 and TRBJ2-1; D gene unclear. CDR3 length: 13 residues. Germline CDR1 is SGHTA and CDR2 is FQGNSA. Trimming cost V 5 bases and J 7 bases, with 12 bases left between them. CDR3 region: CASSPTGPNEQFF. The CDR3 bases are TGTGCCAGCAGCCCCACGGGCCCTAATGAGCAGTTCTTC. Filled out from reference TRBV7-2 and TRBJ2-1, the complete variable domain reads GAGVSQSPSNKVTEKGKDVELRCDPISGHTALYWYRQSLGQGLEFLIYFQGNSAPDKSGLPSDRFSAERTGGSVSTLTIQRTQQEDSAVYLCASSPTGPNEQFFGPGTRLTVL.

The chain uses TRBV10-3 and TRBJ2-1; no reliable D call. Trimming cost V 3 bases and J 8 bases, with 8 bases left between them. This CDR3 is 12 amino acids long. From germline, CDR1 is ENHRY and CDR2 SYGVKD. The DNA of the CDR3 is TGTGCCATCAGTGATGTAGACTATGAGCAGTTCTTC. Encoded protein: CAISDVDYEQFF.

This chain links TRBV9 with TRBJ1-2; no firm D call. The V gene's germline CDR1 is SGDLS and CDR2 YYNGEE. CDR3 size: 14 residues. Trimming left V 0 bases short and J 3 bases short, with 9 bases between. The CDR3 coding sequence is TGTGCCAGCAGCGTAGCGTGGGAGGACTATGGCTACACCTTC. It codes for CASSVAWEDYGYTF.

The V and J genes are TRBV11-1 and TRBJ2-1; D may correspond to TRBD1 or TRBD2 (5 bases each). In germline, CDR1 is SGHAT, CDR2 FQDESV (reference sequence). CDR3 length equals 14 residues. V shed 1 base and J shed 8 bases, with 12 bases lying between them. CDR3 in amino acids: CASSLDAGTDEQFF. The CDR3 bases are TGTGCCAGCAGCTTAGACGCCGGGACCGATGAGCAGTTCTTC.

The V call is TRBV5-1, the J call TRBJ1-4, with a weak D call TRBD1 (6 bases). From germline, CDR1 is SGHRS and CDR2 YFSETQ. This CDR3 is built from 15 residues. V shed 4 bases and J shed 7 bases, with 17 bases lying between them. Here the CDR3 DNA reads TGCGCCAGCAGCGCAACAGGGACGTTAAGTGAAAAACTGTTTTTT. This encodes CASSATGTLSEKLFF.

The V and J genes are TRBV7-2 and TRBJ2-3; D call uncertain. The CDR3 is 13 residues long. The ends were cut back, 5 bases at V and 6 bases at J, with 12 bases in the middle. The germline V gene encodes CDR1 SGHTA and CDR2 FQGNSA. The CDR3 protein is CASSLSFADTQYF. The DNA for the CDR3 is TGTGCCAGCAGCCTAAGTTTTGCGGATACGCAGTATTTT.

The chain links TRBV28 to TRBJ2-7; D gene uncertain. The ends were cut back, 6 bases at V and 5 bases at J, with 17 bases in the middle. CDR1 is MDHEN and CDR2 is SYDVKM in the germline V gene. The CDR3 runs to 14 residues. The CDR3 bases are TGTGCCAGCAGCCCCCCTTTCTTACGTCACGAGCAGTACTTC. Its protein product is CASSPPFLRHEQYF.

The chain is built from TRBV7-2 and TRBJ2-1; D tentatively fits TRBD1 or TRBD2 (7 bases each). The germline gives CDR1 SGHTA, CDR2 FQGNSA. The germline V and J ends were trimmed by 0 bases and 0 bases, with 24 bases remaining between them. CDR3 length: 21 residues. In nucleotides, the CDR3 is TGTGCCAGCAGCTTAGCGGGGATACCGGGACTATACAGGGGCTCCTACAATGAGCAGTTCTTC. It encodes CASSLAGIPGLYRGSYNEQFF. Based on the CDR3 plus reference TRBV7-2 and TRBJ2-1, the full variable domain is GAGVSQSPSNKVTEKGKDVELRCDPISGHTALYWYRQSLGQGLEFLIYFQGNSAPDKSGLPSDRFSAERTGGSVSTLTIQRTQQEDSAVYLCASSLAGIPGLYRGSYNEQFFGPGTRLTVL.

The chain links TRBV12-5 to TRBJ1-1; D is undetermined. V lost 0 bases and J lost 6, with 8 bases in between. CDR3 length equals 13 residues. Germline values: CDR1 LGHNT, CDR2 FRNRAP. The CDR3 bases are TGTGCTAGTGGTTTGGTAGGGAGGGCTGAAGCTTTCTTT. This codes for CASGLVGRAEAFF.

The genes are TRBV29-1 and TRBJ1-1; TRBD1 agrees at 8 bases. V dropped 5 bases and J dropped 5; count of bases not matched to a gene: 4. In germline, CDR1 is SQVTM, CDR2 ANQGSEA. This CDR3 region has 12 residues. Here the CDR3 DNA reads TGCAGCGTTTCCCAGGGGGCAACTGAAGCTTTCTTT. Translating gives CSVSQGATEAFF.

V gene TRBV19 combines with J gene TRBJ1-2; TRBD1 aligns across 7 bases. From germline, CDR1 is LNHDA and CDR2 SQIVND (reference sequence). This CDR3 is 14 amino acids long. With V trimmed by 7 bases and J by 5 bases, 10 bases remained unmatched. The CDR3: CASTLDREGYGYTF. The CDR3 nucleotides are TGTGCCAGTACGCTCGACAGGGAGGGTTATGGCTACACCTTC.